This entry lists 31 T cell receptor beta chains sequenced from one sample in a study of identifying expanded T cells in peripheral blood. Only in-frame clones appear in the TCRdb table, and some are missing; sequencing was by immunoSEQ multiplex PCR. The table includes about 47,000 clones, 65% to 90% detected once. The sequencing sample was made of blood. All receptors come from a person between 18 and 75 years old in good health.

This chain links TRBV5-1 with TRBJ1-2, with a tentative D call TRBD1 (5 bases). Trimming removed 4 bases from V and 0 bases from J, with 13 bases in between. Germline CDR1 SGHRS, CDR2 YFSETQ. The CDR3 length is 15 residues. The CDR3 region is CASSPRGVANYGYTF. Written as DNA, the CDR3 is TGCGCCAGCAGCCCCAGAGGGGTAGCTAACTATGGCTACACCTTC. The whole variable domain, filled in from reference TRBV5-1 and TRBJ1-2, reads KAGVTQTPRYLIKTRGQQVTLSCSPISGHRSVSWYQQTPGQGLQFLFEYFSETQRNKGNFPGRFSGRQFSNSRSEMNVSTLELGDSALYLCASSPRGVANYGYTFGSGTRLTVV.

The V call is TRBV5-6, the J call TRBJ1-3, with D possibly TRBD1 on 5 matching bases. The CDR3 extends over 15 amino acids. Per germline, CDR1 SGHDT and CDR2 YYEEEE. The V end was cut by 3 bases, the J end by 2 bases, with 12 bases between. The CDR3 nucleotides read TGTGCCAGCAGCTCGACCAGGGTCACTGGAAACACCATATATTTT. It translates to CASSSTRVTGNTIYF.

This chain joins TRBV19 and TRBJ1-1; maybe TRBD1 (6 bases). V was shortened by 3 bases and J by 1 base, with 12 bases between the two germline ends. The germline gives CDR1 LNHDA, CDR2 SQIVND (reference sequence). This CDR3 has 15 amino acids. The CDR3 nucleotides are TGTGCCAGTAGTATCAACGGGGGCGGGAACACTGAAGCTTTCTTT. Its translation: CASSINGGGNTEAFF.

Only one count was recorded for this clone. The chain couples TRBV6-1 to TRBJ1-2; D unclear. Germline CDR1 is MNHNS and CDR2 is SASEGT. This CDR3 has 16 residues. Trimming removed 4 bases from V and 5 bases from J, with 20 bases in between. CDR3 in amino acids: CASSARLGNGVYGYTF. CDR3 sequence (DNA): TGTGCCAGCAGTGCCCGATTAGGGAACGGAGTTTATGGCTACACCTTC.

This clone showed up just a few times. At the DNA level, this CDR3 is encoded by other sequences in the same sample as well. The gene calls are TRBV5-1 and TRBJ2-5, with 7 positions matching TRBD1. The CDR3 extends over 15 amino acids. The V gene's germline CDR1 is SGHRS and CDR2 YFSETQ. Trimming took 0 bases from V and 3 from J; bases not matched to a gene: 5. In nucleotides, the CDR3 is TGCGCCAGCAGCTTGGCTGGGACAGAGAAAGAGACCCAGTACTTC. Protein sequence: CASSLAGTEKETQYF.

The V call is TRBV5-4, the J call TRBJ1-2, with no clear D. Germline V CDR1 and CDR2: SGHNT, YYREEE (reference sequence). The length of the CDR3 is 15 residues. Trimming removed 7 bases from V and 5 bases from J, with 21 bases in between. The CDR3 spells CASVLLLRVEYGYTF. The DNA of the CDR3 is TGTGCCAGCGTCCTCCTCTTGAGGGTAGAATATGGCTACACCTTC.

This chain connects TRBV11-1 to TRBJ2-5, with D perhaps TRBD2 (5 bases). V was trimmed by 1 base and J by 1 base, leaving 10 bases between them. Germline V gene lookup returns CDR1 SGHAT and CDR2 FQDESV (reference sequence). The CDR3 spans 15 residues. CDR3 coding DNA: TGTGCCAGCAGCTTAGTCGGGGTTCCCCAAGAGACCCAGTACTTC. Translation gives CASSLVGVPQETQYF.

The chain couples TRBV11-3 to TRBJ2-5, with a tentative D call TRBD1 (6 bases). Trimming shortened V by 2 bases and J by 8 bases, and 9 bases separated the two germline ends. The CDR3 has 12 residues. Looked up from germline, CDR1 is SGHNT and CDR2 is YENEEA. The CDR3 sequence is CASSLIGGTQYF. As DNA, the CDR3 is TGTGCCAGCAGCTTAATAGGGGGAACCCAGTACTTC. Variable domain in full (rest from reference TRBV11-3 and TRBJ2-5): EAGVVQSPRYKIIEKKQPVAFWCNPISGHNTLYWYLQNLGQGPELLIRYENEEAVDDSQLPKDRFSAERLKGVDSTLKIQPAELGDSAVYLCASSLIGGTQYFGPGTRLLVL.

The V and J genes are TRBV5-5 and TRBJ2-5; 10 bases align to TRBD2. Germline CDR1 is SGHKS and CDR2 is YYEKEE (reference sequence). After removal of 3 bases from V and 5 bases from J, the junction contained 7 bases not matched to a gene. The CDR3 is 15 residues long. The CDR3 region has the DNA TGTGCCAGCAGCTCCGTAGCGGGGGGCCAGGAGACCCAGTACTTC. This translates into CASSSVAGGQETQYF. Supplemented by reference TRBV5-5 and TRBJ2-5, the full variable domain reads DAGVTQSPTHLIKTRGQQVTLRCSPISGHKSVSWYQQVLGQGPQFIFQYYEKEERGRGNFPDRFSARQFPNYSSELNVNALLLGDSALYLCASSSVAGGQETQYFGPGTRLLVL.

V usage is TRBV6-5 and J usage is TRBJ2-7; D ambiguous. This CDR3 contains 14 residues. The germline V and J ends were trimmed by 2 bases and 6 bases, with 14 bases remaining between them. Germline assignment: CDR1 MNHEY and CDR2 SVGAGI. DNA for the CDR3: TGTGCCAGCAGTTACATTCCCGGTTTTAGCGAGCAGTACTTC. Translated: CASSYIPGFSEQYF.

This clone was detected only a few times. Written as DNA, the CDR3 is TGTGCCAGCAGCCCCCAGGGGGGAGGTCGCGAGCAGTACGTC. It is translated as CASSPQGGGREQYV. The chain links TRBV6-5 to TRBJ2-7; maybe TRBD1 (7 bases). Germline CDR1 and CDR2: MNHEY and SVGAGI. V was cut by 6 bases and J by 6 bases, with 18 bases left in between. The CDR3 has 14 amino acids.

The chain employs TRBV19 and TRBJ2-3; the D gene is possibly TRBD2 (5 bases). Per germline, CDR1 LNHDA and CDR2 SQIVND (reference sequence). Trimming removed 3 bases at V and 6 bases at J, with 22 bases between. The CDR3 consists of 17 residues. As DNA, the CDR3 is TGTGCCAGTAGTATCTCTGGCCGGGATTTCTTGACGGATACGCAGTATTTT. It yields the protein CASSISGRDFLTDTQYF. The whole variable domain, filled in from reference TRBV19 and TRBJ2-3, reads DGGITQSPKYLFRKEGQNVTLSCEQNLNHDAMYWYRQDPGQGLRLIYYSQIVNDFQKGDIAEGYSVSREKKESFPLTVTSAQKNPTAFYLCASSISGRDFLTDTQYFGPGTRLTVL.

The chain recombines TRBV6-5 with TRBJ1-1, with D perhaps matching TRBD1 (5 bases). The CDR3 has 14 amino acids. Trimming stripped 8 bases from V and 9 bases from J, with 22 bases between. Germline CDR1 MNHEY, CDR2 SVGAGI. CDR3: CASYKKGTGGKAFF. Here the CDR3 DNA reads TGTGCCAGCTACAAAAAAGGGACGGGGGGAAAAGCTTTCTTT.

The chain has TRBV5-4 and TRBJ2-5; D might be TRBD2 (5 bases). V was clipped by 4 bases and J by 3 bases, with 10 bases between them. CDR1 and CDR2 (germline): SGHNT, YYREEE (reference sequence). CDR3 length equals 13 residues. CDR3 loop: CASSTTSEETQYF. CDR3 in DNA: TGTGCCAGCAGCACCACTAGTGAAGAGACCCAGTACTTC.

The V gene is TRBV2, the J gene TRBJ2-3; 7 nucleotides agree with TRBD2. The CDR3 covers 14 residues. Germline assignment: CDR1 SNHLY and CDR2 FYNNEI. V shed 8 bases and J 3 bases; nucleotides not matched to a gene: 8. The CDR3 DNA reads as TGTGCCAGCGGGAGCGGGATCAGGACAGATACGCAGTATTTT. This sequence encodes CASGSGIRTDTQYF.

The V gene is TRBV11-2, the J gene TRBJ2-3; possibly TRBD2 for D (5 bases). This CDR3 spans 12 amino acids. Per germline, CDR1 SGHAT and CDR2 FQNNGV. Trimming pared 4 bases from V and 6 bases from J, leaving 8 bases between. The CDR3 protein is CASSSWEDTQYF. The CDR3 nucleotides read TGTGCCAGCAGCTCATGGGAGGATACGCAGTATTTT.

This clone was recorded only once. The chain recombines TRBV6-5 with TRBJ1-5; D gene unclear. The CDR3 has 15 amino acids. Germline loops: CDR1 MNHEY, CDR2 SVGAGI. V was clipped by 0 bases and J by 4 bases, with 10 bases between them. CDR3 region: CASSYSKGLNQPQHF. The CDR3 DNA follows: TGTGCCAGCAGTTACTCGAAAGGGCTAAATCAGCCCCAGCATTTT.

CDR3 bases: TGCGCCAGCAGCTTGGACAGGGAATACACTGAAGCTTTCTTT. Amino acid sequence: CASSLDREYTEAFF. This chain connects TRBV5-1 to TRBJ1-1, with D perhaps TRBD1 (6 bases). The V end was cut by 0 bases, the J end by 3 bases, with 9 bases between. The CDR3 loop spans 14 amino acids. Germline CDR1 is SGHRS and CDR2 is YFSETQ.

The chain has TRBV4-1 and TRBJ1-3; D gene ambiguous. V lost 1 base and J 0 bases, leaving 10 bases between the germline ends. From germline, CDR1 is MGHRA and CDR2 YSYEKL. This CDR3 contains 16 residues. DNA for the CDR3: TGCGCCAGCAGCCAAGTATCGGGAGACTCTGGAAACACCATATATTTT. Protein sequence: CASSQVSGDSGNTIYF.

V is TRBV6-5 and J is TRBJ2-7; no reliable D call. The CDR3 loop spans 14 amino acids. CDR1 is MNHEY, CDR2 SVGAGI, per germline. Trimming cost V 4 bases and J 5 bases, with 15 bases left between them. CDR3 residues: CASSSQDVRDEQYF. Written as DNA, the CDR3 is TGTGCCAGCAGTTCTCAGGACGTACGGGACGAGCAGTACTTC.

This clone was counted only a few times. The gene calls are TRBV6-4 and TRBJ2-3, with 8 positions matching TRBD2. The germline V gene has CDR1 MRHNA and CDR2 SNTAGT. V lost 11 bases, J lost 0 bases, and 13 bases stayed unmatched. The CDR3 totals 16 residues. The CDR3 sequence is CAAAQRAGASTDTQYF. The CDR3 DNA reads as TGTGCCGCCGCCCAAAGAGCGGGAGCCAGCACAGATACGCAGTATTTT.

This rearrangement joins TRBV10-2 to TRBJ1-2, with D possibly TRBD1 on 5 matching bases. The V gene's germline CDR1 is WSHSY and CDR2 SAAADI. This CDR3 has 18 amino acids. Trimming took off 0 bases at V and 0 bases at J, with 17 bases between the two ends. The CDR3 is CASSESISPRGANYGYTF. For the CDR3, the DNA is TGCGCCAGCAGTGAGTCGATAAGTCCCAGAGGGGCTAACTATGGCTACACCTTC.

The V gene is TRBV14, the J gene TRBJ2-5, with 11 bases fitting TRBD2. Losses at the gene ends were 1 base for V and 5 bases for J; bases not matched to a gene: 6. CDR3 length equals 16 residues. The germline V gene encodes CDR1 SGHDN and CDR2 FVKESK. The CDR3 reads CASSQGLAGTTETQYF. DNA for the CDR3: TGTGCCAGCAGCCAAGGACTAGCGGGAACCACGGAGACCCAGTACTTC.

The rearrangement joins TRBV7-8 to TRBJ2-3; the D gene could be TRBD1 or TRBD2 (5 bases each). This CDR3 is built from 21 residues. Germline V gene data show CDR1 as SGHVS and CDR2 as FQNEAQ. Trimming left V 5 bases short and J 2 bases short, with 32 bases between. The CDR3 nucleotides are TGTGCCAGCAGCCCGGTACGCGCTAGAGGGGCTCTACGAGCGTACACAGATACGCAGTATTTT. Protein product: CASSPVRARGALRAYTDTQYF.

About this clone: The same CDR3 is also encoded by other DNA sequences in this sample. The rearrangement uses TRBV4-3 and TRBJ1-1, with D uncertain. V lost 0 bases and J lost 4, with 9 bases in between. The CDR3 consists of 14 residues. Germline V gene lookup returns CDR1 LGHNA and CDR2 YSLEER. The CDR3 here is CASSQEDGSTEAFF. As DNA, the CDR3 is TGCGCCAGCAGCCAAGAGGATGGGAGCACTGAAGCTTTCTTT.

The chain is built from TRBV6-4 and TRBJ2-7; D not certain. The CDR3 spans 11 residues. V dropped 6 bases and J dropped 3 bases, with 6 bases sitting between them. Germline assignment: CDR1 MRHNA and CDR2 SNTAGT. Here the CDR3 DNA reads TGTGCCAGCAGGGCCCACTACGAGCAGTACGTC. This codes for CASRAHYEQYV.

The CDR3 DNA is TGCGCCAGCAGCCGGATACAGGGATCCACTGAAGCTTTCTTT. It is translated as CASSRIQGSTEAFF. The V gene is TRBV5-1, the J gene TRBJ1-1; tentatively, D is TRBD1 (6 bases). V dropped 4 bases and J dropped 4 bases, with 14 bases sitting between them. CDR3 length: 14 amino acids. Germline V lookup: CDR1 SGHRS, CDR2 YFSETQ.

In this sample, this clone turned up a few times. The chain recombines TRBV9 with TRBJ1-3; D uncertain. V lost 3 bases to trimming and J lost 10 bases, with 14 bases between them. From germline, CDR1 is SGDLS and CDR2 YYNGEE. This CDR3 spans 13 amino acids. The CDR3 sequence is CASSAHLEGTIYF. The CDR3 nucleotides are TGTGCCAGCAGCGCCCATCTCGAGGGAACCATATATTTT.

This clone was detected once. The rearrangement links TRBV21-1 to TRBJ2-1; the table's D call TRBD2 went unverified against the DNA. TRBV21-1 is designated a pseudogene. The CDR3 contains 14 residues. DNA of the CDR3: TGTGCCAGCAGTCAAGGGACTAGTTACAATGAGCAGTTCTTC. It is translated as CASSQGTSYNEQFF.

This clone is a singleton in its sample. The V and J genes are TRBV2 and TRBJ2-2; D perhaps matches TRBD1 (5 bases). This CDR3 is 14 amino acids long. Germline CDR1 is SNHLY and CDR2 is FYNNEI. Trimming removed 4 bases from V and 7 bases from J, with 13 bases in between. This chain's CDR3 is CASSVGRAIGELFF. The CDR3 region has the DNA TGTGCCAGCAGTGTGGGCAGGGCGATCGGGGAGCTGTTTTTT.

V usage is TRBV5-4 and J usage is TRBJ2-1; a weak D match, TRBD1 (6 bases). CDR1 SGHNT and CDR2 YYREEE come from the germline V gene (reference sequence). The CDR3 runs 12 residues. The V and J ends lost 3 bases and 15 bases respectively, with 16 bases between them. The CDR3 nucleotides read TGTGCCAGCAGCTCCGGACAGACCTCTCCGTTCTTC. Protein: CASSSGQTSPFF. The full variable domain, its missing parts supplied by reference TRBV5-4 and TRBJ2-1, is ETGVTQSPTHLIKTRGQQVTLRCSSQSGHNTVSWYQQALGQGPQFIFQYYREEENGRGNFPPRFSGLQFPNYSSELNVNALELDDSALYLCASSSGQTSPFFGPGTRLTVL.